This is a list of T cell receptor beta chains from one sample in a study of cytomegalovirus exposure and HLA in healthy donors. The table came from immunoSEQ multiplex PCR; TCRdb's copy has only in-frame clones and leaves some out. Of 95,000 to 100,000 clones listed, around 74% are singletons. What was sequenced was PBMCs. The receptors were sampled from a male donor in good health and CMV-seronegative. The CDR3 runs from the conserved cysteine through the conserved F or W. The order of the fields is V gene, J gene, clone size, D gene, CDR3 DNA, CDR3 protein. The D gene is left open where the match is weak. Clone size, where shown, is once, few, many, or a class for clones that have expanded.

TRBV5-4	TRBJ1-4	once	TRBD1	TGTGCCAGCAGCTCCCCTACAGGGGGCGCCAAGGAAAAACTGTTTTTT	CASSSPTGGAKEKLFF
TRBV7-6	TRBJ2-7	.	TRBD2	TGTGCCAGCAGCCCACTAGCGGGAGGGCCAGACGAGCAGTACTTC	CASSPLAGGPDEQYF
TRBV7-9	TRBJ1-2	.	TRBD1	TGTGCCAGCAGCTTAGGGGGGGACAGTCGAGCCTCTAACTATGGCTACACCTTC	CASSLGGDSRASNYGYTF
TRBV13	TRBJ1-1	few	.	TGTGCCAGCAGCTCAGGGTCGGCTGAAGCTTTCTTT	CASSSGSAEAFF
TRBV7-3	TRBJ2-3	.	TRBD2	TGTGCCAGCAGCCTCTCGGGGCTAGCGGGTTACTTTAGCACAGATACGCAGTATTTT	CASSLSGLAGYFSTDTQYF
TRBV28	TRBJ1-2	once	.	TGTGCCAGCAGTTTAACCCCAGGGGATGGCTACACCTTC	CASSLTPGDGYTF
TRBV18	TRBJ2-1	once	TRBD2	TGTGCCAGCTCACCGCAAACCGGGACTAGCTCCTACAATGAGCAGTTCTTC	CASSPQTGTSSYNEQFF
TRBV28	TRBJ1-2	.	.	TGTGCCAGCAGCCTACCCTCCCAGCCCAACAGGCGGACCTTC	CASSLPSQPNRRTF
TRBV6-1	TRBJ2-7	.	TRBD1	TGTGCCAGCAGTGTCCCCAGGGGGTCCTACGAGCAGTACTTC	CASSVPRGSYEQYF
TRBV28	TRBJ2-7	.	.	TGTGCCAGCAGTCGGTCTCTCTACGAGCAGTACTTC	CASSRSLYEQYF